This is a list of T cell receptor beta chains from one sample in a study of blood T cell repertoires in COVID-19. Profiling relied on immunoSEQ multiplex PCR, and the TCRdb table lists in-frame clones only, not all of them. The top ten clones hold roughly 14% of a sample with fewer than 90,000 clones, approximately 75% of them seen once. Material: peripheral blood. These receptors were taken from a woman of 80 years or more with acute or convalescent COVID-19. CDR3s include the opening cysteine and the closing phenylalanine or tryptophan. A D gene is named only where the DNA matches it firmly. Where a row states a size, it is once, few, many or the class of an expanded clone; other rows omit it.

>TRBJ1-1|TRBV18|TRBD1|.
TGTGCCAGCTCATCGGGACAGGCCCTATACACTGAAGCTTTCTTT
CASSSGQALYTEAFF
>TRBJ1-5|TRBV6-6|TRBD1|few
TGTGCCAGCAGTCCTCAGGGGGCCGGCAATCAGCCCCAGCATTTT
CASSPQGAGNQPQHF
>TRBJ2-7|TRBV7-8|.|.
TGTGCCAGCAGCCCCCTGCGACAGTCCATCCGGGAGCAGTACTTC
CASSPLRQSIREQYF
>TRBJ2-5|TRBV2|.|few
TGTGCCAGCAGGAAAAACCCAGGGGGGCAAGAGACCCAGTACTTC
CASRKNPGGQETQYF
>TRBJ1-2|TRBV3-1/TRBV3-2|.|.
TGTGCCAGCAGCCAAGACAGAAACTATGGCTACACCTTC
CASSQDRNYGYTF
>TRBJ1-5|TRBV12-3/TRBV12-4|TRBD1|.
TGTGCCAGCAGTTCGGACAGGCCGCAGCCCCAGCATTTT
CASSSDRPQPQHF
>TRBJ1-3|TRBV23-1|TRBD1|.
TGCGCCAGCAGTCAACCAGACGGACAGGGCGAGACTGGAAACACCATATATTTT
CASSQPDGQGETGNTIYF
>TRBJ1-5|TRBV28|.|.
TGTGCCAGCAGTTTAGGGGGGAGCAATCAGCCCCAGCATTTT
CASSLGGSNQPQHF
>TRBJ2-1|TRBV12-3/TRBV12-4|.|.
TGTGCCAGCAGTTTAGACAGGGTGTCTGAGCAGTTCTTC
CASSLDRVSEQFF
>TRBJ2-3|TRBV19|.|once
TGTGCCAGTAGTATTTATAAAGATACGCAGTATTTT
CASSIYKDTQYF
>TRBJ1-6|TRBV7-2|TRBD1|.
TGTGCCAGCAGCTCACAGACAGGGCTGGATTCACCCCTCCACTTT
CASSSQTGLDSPLHF
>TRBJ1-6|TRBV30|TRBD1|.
TGTGCCTGCCAAAAAACCGGGACAGAGAATTCACCCCTCCACTTT
CACQKTGTENSPLHF
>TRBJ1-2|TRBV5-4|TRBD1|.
TGTGCCAGCAGCCGGACAGGGACCCGGGGGGGCTACACCTTC
CASSRTGTRGGYTF
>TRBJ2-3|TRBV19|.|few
TGTGCCAGTAGTAGGCCCAGCACAGATACGCAGTATTTT
CASSRPSTDTQYF
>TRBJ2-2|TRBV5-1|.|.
TGCGCCAGCAGGGCCACCGGGGAGCTGTTTTTT
CASRATGELFF
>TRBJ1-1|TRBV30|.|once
TGTGCCTGGACCCTACAGGGAGAGGGCCGGAGGGCTTTCTTT
CAWTLQGEGRRAFF
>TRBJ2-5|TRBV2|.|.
TGTGCCAGCAGTGAAGAGTCGGCCAGGGAAGAGACCCAGTACTTC
CASSEESAREETQYF
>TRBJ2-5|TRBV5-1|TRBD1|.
TGCGCCAGCACCTCTCTTACAGGGGGCTCAGAGACCCAGTACTTC
CASTSLTGGSETQYF
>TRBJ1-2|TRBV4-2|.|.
TGTGCCAGCAGCCAAAACAGCAGGGGCCTAACCTTC
CASSQNSRGLTF
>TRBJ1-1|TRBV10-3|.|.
TGTGCCATCAGTCTAAACACTGAAGCTTTCTTT
CAISLNTEAFF
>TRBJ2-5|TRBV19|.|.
TGTGCCAGTAGTCCTGACTTTCAAGAGACCCAGTACTTC
CASSPDFQETQYF
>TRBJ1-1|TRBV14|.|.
TGTGCCAGCAGCCGCCGTTTACAGGTTAACACTGAAGCTTTCTTT
CASSRRLQVNTEAFF
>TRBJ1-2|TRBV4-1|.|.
TGCGCCAGCAGCCAAGAACGCCAGGTCTATGGCTACACCTTC
CASSQERQVYGYTF
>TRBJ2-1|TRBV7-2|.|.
TGTGCCAGCGCCGGGTACAATGAGCAGTTCTTC
CASAGYNEQFF
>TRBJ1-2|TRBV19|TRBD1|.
TGTGCCAGTAGTTTCGGACAGGGCTTGAACTATGGCTACACCTTC
CASSFGQGLNYGYTF
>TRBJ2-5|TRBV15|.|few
TGTGCCACCAGCAGAGAGACTAGGAAGCAAGAGACCCAGTACTTC
CATSRETRKQETQYF
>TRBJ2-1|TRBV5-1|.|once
TGCGCCAGCAGCTTGGGACAGGGAGGAATGAATGAGCAGTTCTTC
CASSLGQGGMNEQFF
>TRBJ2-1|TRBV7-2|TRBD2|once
TGTGCCAGCAGCTTATATGGCGGGGGGATACCCTTCTTC
CASSLYGGGIPFF
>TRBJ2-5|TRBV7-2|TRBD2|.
TGTGCCAGCAGGGCTAGACTAGCGGGGCAAGAGACCCAGTACTTC
CASRARLAGQETQYF
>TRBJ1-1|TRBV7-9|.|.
TGTGCCAGCAGCTTCAGTTCGGGGGGCCCGAACACTGAAGCTTTCTTT
CASSFSSGGPNTEAFF
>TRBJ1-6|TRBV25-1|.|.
TGTGCCAGCAGTGACACTTCCTATAATTCACCCCTCCACTTT
CASSDTSYNSPLHF
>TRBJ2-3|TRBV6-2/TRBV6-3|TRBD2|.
TGTGCCAGCAGCCGTCGGGGACTAGCGGGGACAGATACGCAGTATTTT
CASSRRGLAGTDTQYF
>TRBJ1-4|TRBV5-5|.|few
TGTGCCAGCAGCTTGACAGGGAGTCGGGAAAAACTGTTTTTT
CASSLTGSREKLFF
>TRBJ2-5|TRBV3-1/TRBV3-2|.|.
TGTGCCAGCAGCCAAGCGGGGCAAGAGACCCAGTACTTC
CASSQAGQETQYF
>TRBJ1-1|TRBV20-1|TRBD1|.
TGCACCGGGACAGCGAACACTGAAGCTTTCTTT
CTGTANTEAFF
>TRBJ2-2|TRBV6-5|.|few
TGTGCCAGCAGTCGACAGCCCCCGAACACCGGGGAGCTGTTTTTT
CASSRQPPNTGELFF
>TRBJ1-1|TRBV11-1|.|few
TGTGCCAGCAGCTTAGGCAGGGTCACTGAAGCTTTCTTT
CASSLGRVTEAFF
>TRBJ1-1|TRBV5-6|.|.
TGTGCCAGCAGCTTGTCGGGGGTCAGGAACACTGAAGCTTTCTTT
CASSLSGVRNTEAFF
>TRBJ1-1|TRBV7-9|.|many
TGTGCCAGCAGCTTAAAACAGTCTTTTATGAACACTGAAGCTTTCTTT
CASSLKQSFMNTEAFF